Below, one T cell receptor (beta chain) is given with its context. The antigen remains unidentified. Replicate sorted-subset PCRs were loaded with roughly 190 ng DNA, 25,000 to 30,000 T cell genomes. Sequencing was performed with immunoSEQ multiplex PCR; in TCRdb, only in-frame clones are kept and a portion is missing. The table includes about 680,000 clones, 55% to 75% detected once. This sample was taken from a study of shared clonotypes between healthy human individuals. General observations from the study: Memory subsets generally showed lower estimated richness than naive subsets. It was the non-shared clonotypes that had lower generation probabilities than clonotypes shared by all four donors.

V was shortened by 2 bases and J by 7 bases, with 6 bases between the two germline ends. Germline V gene data show CDR1 as SEHNR and CDR2 as FQNEAQ (reference sequence). CDR3 length: 11 residues. The authors divided CD4+ cells into CD45RA+ naive and CD45RA-negative memory subsets. Material for sequencing was memory CD4+ T cells sorted from blood. Subset of the sample: CD45RA-negative fraction. This clonotype was obtained from a woman in her twenties or thirties in good health. The V and J genes are TRBV7-9 and TRBJ2-7; D call uncertain. The CDR3 loop is CASSLSGEQYF. The CDR3 DNA reads TGTGCCAGCAGCTTATCTGGGGAGCAGTACTTC. The full variable domain, completed using reference TRBV7-9 and TRBJ2-7, is DTGVSQNPRHKITKRGQNVTFRCDPISEHNRLYWYRQTLGQGPEFLTYFQNEAQLEKSRLLSDRFSAERPKGSFSTLEIQRTEQGDSAMYLCASSLSGEQYFGPGTRLTVT.